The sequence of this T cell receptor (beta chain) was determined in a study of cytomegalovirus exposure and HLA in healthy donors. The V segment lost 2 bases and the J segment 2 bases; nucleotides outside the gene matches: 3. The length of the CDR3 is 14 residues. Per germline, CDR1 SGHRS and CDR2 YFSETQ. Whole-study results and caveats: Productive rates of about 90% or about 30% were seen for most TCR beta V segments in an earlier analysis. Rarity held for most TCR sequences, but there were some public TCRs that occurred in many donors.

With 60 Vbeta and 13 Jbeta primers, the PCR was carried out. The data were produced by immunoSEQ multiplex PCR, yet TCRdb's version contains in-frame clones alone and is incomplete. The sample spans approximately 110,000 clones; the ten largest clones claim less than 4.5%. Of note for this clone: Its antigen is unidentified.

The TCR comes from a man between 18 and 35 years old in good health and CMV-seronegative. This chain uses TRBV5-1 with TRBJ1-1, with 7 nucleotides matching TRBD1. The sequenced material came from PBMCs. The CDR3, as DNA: TGCGCCAGCAGCTTCGGGACAGCAAACACTGAAGCTTTCTTT. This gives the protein CASSFGTANTEAFF.